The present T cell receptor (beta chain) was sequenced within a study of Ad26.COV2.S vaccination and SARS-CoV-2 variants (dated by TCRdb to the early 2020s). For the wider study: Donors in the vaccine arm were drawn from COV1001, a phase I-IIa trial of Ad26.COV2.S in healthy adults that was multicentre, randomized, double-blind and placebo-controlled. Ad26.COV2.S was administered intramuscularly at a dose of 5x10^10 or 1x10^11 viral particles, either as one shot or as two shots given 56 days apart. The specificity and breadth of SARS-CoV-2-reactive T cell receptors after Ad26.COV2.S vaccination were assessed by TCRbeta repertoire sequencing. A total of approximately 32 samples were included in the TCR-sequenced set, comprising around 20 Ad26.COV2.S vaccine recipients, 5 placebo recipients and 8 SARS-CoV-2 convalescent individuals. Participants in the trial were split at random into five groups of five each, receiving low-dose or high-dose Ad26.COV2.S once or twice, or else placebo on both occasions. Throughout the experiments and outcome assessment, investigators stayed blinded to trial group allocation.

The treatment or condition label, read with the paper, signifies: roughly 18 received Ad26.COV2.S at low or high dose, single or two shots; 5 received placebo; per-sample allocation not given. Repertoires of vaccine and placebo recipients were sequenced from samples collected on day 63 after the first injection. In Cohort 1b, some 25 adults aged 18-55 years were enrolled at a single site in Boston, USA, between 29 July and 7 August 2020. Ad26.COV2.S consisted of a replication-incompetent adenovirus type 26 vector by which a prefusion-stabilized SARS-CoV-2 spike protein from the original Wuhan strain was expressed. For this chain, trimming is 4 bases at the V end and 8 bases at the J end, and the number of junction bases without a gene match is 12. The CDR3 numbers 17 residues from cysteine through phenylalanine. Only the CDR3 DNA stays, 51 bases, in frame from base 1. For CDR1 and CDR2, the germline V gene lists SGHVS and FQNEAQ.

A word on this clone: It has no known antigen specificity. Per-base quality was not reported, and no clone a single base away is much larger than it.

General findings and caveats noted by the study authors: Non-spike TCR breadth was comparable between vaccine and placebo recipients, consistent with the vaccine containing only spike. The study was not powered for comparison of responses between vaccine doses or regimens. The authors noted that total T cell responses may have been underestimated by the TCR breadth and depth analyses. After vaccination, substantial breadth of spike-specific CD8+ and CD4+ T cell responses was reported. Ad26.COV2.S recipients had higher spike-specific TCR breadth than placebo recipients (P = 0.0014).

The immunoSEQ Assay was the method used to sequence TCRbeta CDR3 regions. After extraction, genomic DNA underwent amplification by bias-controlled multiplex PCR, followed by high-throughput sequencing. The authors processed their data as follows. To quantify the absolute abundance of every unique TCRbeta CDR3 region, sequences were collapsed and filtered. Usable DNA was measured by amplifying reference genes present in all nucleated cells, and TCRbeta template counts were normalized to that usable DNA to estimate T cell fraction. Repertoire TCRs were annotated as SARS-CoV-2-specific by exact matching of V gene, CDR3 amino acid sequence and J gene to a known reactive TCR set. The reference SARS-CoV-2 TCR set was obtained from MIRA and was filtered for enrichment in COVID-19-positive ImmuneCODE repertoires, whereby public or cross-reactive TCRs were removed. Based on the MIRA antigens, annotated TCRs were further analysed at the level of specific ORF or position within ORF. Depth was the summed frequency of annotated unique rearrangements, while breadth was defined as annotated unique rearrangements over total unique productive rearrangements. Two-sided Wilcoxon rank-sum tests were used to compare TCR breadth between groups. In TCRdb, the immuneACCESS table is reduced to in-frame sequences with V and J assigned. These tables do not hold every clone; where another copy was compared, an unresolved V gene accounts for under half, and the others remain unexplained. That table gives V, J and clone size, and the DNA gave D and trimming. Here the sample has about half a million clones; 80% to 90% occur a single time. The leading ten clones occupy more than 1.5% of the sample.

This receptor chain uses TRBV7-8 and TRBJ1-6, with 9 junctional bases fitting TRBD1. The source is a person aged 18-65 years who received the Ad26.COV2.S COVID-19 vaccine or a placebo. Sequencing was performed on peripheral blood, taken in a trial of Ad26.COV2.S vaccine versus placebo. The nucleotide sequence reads TGTGCCAGCAGCTCAAGGGACAGGGTTACTGTCGATTCACCCCTCCACTTT. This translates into CASSSRDRVTVDSPLHF.